A single T cell receptor beta chain is shown here with its context. Its antigen target is currently unknown. Including the terminal cysteine and phenylalanine, the CDR3 comprises 13 residues. The DNA is unrecorded. The germline V gene (reference sequence) provides CDR1 LNHDA and CDR2 SQIVND. The data were obtained in a study of monozygotic twins with inflammatory bowel disease (dated by TCRdb to between 2017 and 2020). Background on the whole study: The full study comprised 30 or so monozygotic twin pairs: nine German pairs (four IBD-concordant, five IBD-discordant) and 19 IBD-discordant Danish pairs. The search for disease-associated traits relied mainly on comparing IBD patients with their genetically identical healthy co-twins within discordant pairs. Each individual had, on average, about 151 000 unique TCRalpha sequences and 181 000 unique TCRbeta sequences available for analysis. Findings and caveats that apply to the study as a whole: Because patients were on differing immunosuppressive treatments, the repertoires may have picked up extra background noise and inter-individual variability. IBD patients had lower TCRbeta repertoire diversity, measured by the inverse Simpson index, than their healthy co-twins. No single strong signal or clonotype linked to IBD turned up in the results, so the idea that one exists was not supported. No difference in repertoire similarity was observed between concordant and discordant twins, possibly owing to limited statistical power. Distinction between different T cell subtypes could not be achieved in the analysis. Compared with healthy twins, IBD patients shared fewer clonotypes with other individuals, and the difference was most pronounced in patients with signs of disease activity.

Receptor amplification or capture employed 5' RACE. Preparation of each TCR library used approximately 4,000 ng of total RNA. For each sample, cDNA synthesis with SMARTScribe reverse transcriptase was split into eight separate reactions. During cDNA synthesis, template switching was used to introduce unique molecular identifiers that contained a 6-nucleotide sample barcode. TCRalpha and TCRbeta cDNA was amplified in two nested PCRs of 16 and 9 cycles, and bead purification was carried out after each PCR. Before amplification, the cDNA was both treated with uracil DNA-glycosylase and purified with the QIAquick PCR purification kit. The second PCR added Illumina TruSeq-compatible adapters along with sample-specific barcodes. Library quality and concentration were assessed using TapeStation and Qubit, and approximately 5 ng of each library was pooled. Sequencing of the pooled libraries was done on an Illumina HiSeq2500 single-index Rapid Run using custom sequencing primers and 2 x 100 bp reads. The paper's processing steps were these. PCR and sequencing errors were corrected by UMI-based consensus assembly using MiGEC version 1.2.6. V(D)J alignment, clonotype assembly and CDR3 extraction were performed with MiXCR version 2.1.1. To normalise gene usage, clonotype sharing and MAIT/NKT TCR abundance, the analysis used the top 1000, 10 000 and 20 000 clonotypes per sample. After downsampling to 27 000 UMIs, diversity was calculated as the inverse Simpson index using the vegan R package. Paired Mann-Whitney U tests were applied to discordant twin pairs, with Benjamini-Hochberg correction for multiple testing. TCRdb reprocessed the raw reads; every CDR3 protein sequence is a single record, and DNA is not supplied. In this record, the V and J calls reflect TCRdb's handling and not the investigators' own analysis. The sample table on file contains approximately 400,000 distinct CDR3 sequences. Around 2.3% of the sample belongs to the ten largest clones.

An approximately 2.5 ml peripheral blood sample was drawn into PAXgene tubes per donor and stored at -80°C. Without T cell sorting, total RNA was isolated from whole blood using the PAXgene blood miRNA kit on an automated QIAcube. Peripheral blood from monozygotic twin pairs concordant or discordant for inflammatory bowel disease was subjected to deep TCRalpha and TCRbeta repertoire profiling with unique molecular barcoding. Smoking habits were recorded for all twin pairs, with individuals classified as current, former or never smokers. The source of this sequence is a human donor with ulcerative colitis or Crohn's disease, or a healthy co-twin of an affected twin (not recorded which). Sequencing used blood. The chain is encoded by TRBV19 joined to TRBJ1-5; TCRdb's D gene call, TRBD1, goes unchecked for lack of DNA. For the CDR3, the sequence is CASSGRDNQPQHF.